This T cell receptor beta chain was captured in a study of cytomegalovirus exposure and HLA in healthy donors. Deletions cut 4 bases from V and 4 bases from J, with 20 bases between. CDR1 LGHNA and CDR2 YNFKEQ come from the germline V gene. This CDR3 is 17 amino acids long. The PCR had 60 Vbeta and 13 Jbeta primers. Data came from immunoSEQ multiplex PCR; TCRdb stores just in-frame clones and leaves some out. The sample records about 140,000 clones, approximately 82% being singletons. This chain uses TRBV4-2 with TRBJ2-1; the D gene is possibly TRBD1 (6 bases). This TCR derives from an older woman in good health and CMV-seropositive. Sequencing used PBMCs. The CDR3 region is CASSRQLAGAEYNEQFF. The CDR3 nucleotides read TGTGCCAGCAGCCGTCAGCTCGCAGGGGCCGAATACAATGAGCAGTTCTTC.